Listed here is a single TCR beta chain. Antigen: not known. The table came from immunoSEQ multiplex PCR; TCRdb's copy has only in-frame clones and leaves some out. In the table there are fewer than 95,000 clones, 75% to 90% of which are singletons. The entry originates in a study of T cell responses to AZD1222 COVID-19 vaccine. Study summary: Pooling was applied to second doses at about 4 or about 12 weeks. Broader study findings: Only a handful of AZD1222 recipients, more than 5 in all, had baseline seropositivity. Donors were largely white British and mainly female; clonal diversity was possibly underestimated. Increases in Spike-specific TCR breadth and depth were seen after two AZD1222 doses.

The CDR3 totals 14 residues. Per germline, CDR1 MDHEN and CDR2 SYDVKM. Trimming cost V 3 bases and J 8 bases; bases outside gene matches: 9. The sequencing used peripheral blood, collected on day 0 of AZD1222 vaccination. The gene calls are TRBV28 and TRBJ1-2, with TRBD1 matching over 7 bases. This TCR was recovered from an adult in good health. This chain's CDR3 is CASSFEEGARGYTF. Written as DNA, the CDR3 is TGTGCCAGCAGTTTCGAGGAGGGGGCGCGGGGCTACACCTTC.